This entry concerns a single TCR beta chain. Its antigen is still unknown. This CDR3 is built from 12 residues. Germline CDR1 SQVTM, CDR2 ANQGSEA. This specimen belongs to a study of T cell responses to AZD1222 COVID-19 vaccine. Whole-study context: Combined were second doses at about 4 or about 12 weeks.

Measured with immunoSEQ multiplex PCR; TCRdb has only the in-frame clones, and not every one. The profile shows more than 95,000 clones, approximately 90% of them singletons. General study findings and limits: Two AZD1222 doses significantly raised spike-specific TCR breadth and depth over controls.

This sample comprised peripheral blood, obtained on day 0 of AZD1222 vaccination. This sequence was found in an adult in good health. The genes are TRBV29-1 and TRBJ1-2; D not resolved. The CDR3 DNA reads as TGCAGTTACGGAGGTCCCGGCCCTGGCTACACCTTC. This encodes CSYGGPGPGYTF.